A selection of T cell receptor beta chains follows, all from one sample in a study of T-cell memory formation after mild COVID-19. MiXCR, applied by TCRdb to the 5' RACE reads, yields one record per CDR3 protein. The sample includes over 350,000 distinct CDR3 sequences, 20% to 25% of them seen just once. The sequenced sample was PBMCs or a T cell subset sorted from them (not recorded which). The receptors shown here come from an adult woman who had mild COVID-19 (a few samples of this study predate the infection). Cell type and time point are not known. Each CDR3 is given with its conserved first and last residue. The order of the fields is J gene, V gene, clone size, CDR3 protein. Only part of the rows carry a size: once, few, many, or a class if the clone is expanded.

>TRBJ1-5|TRBV10-3|-
CAISESGRGNQPQHF
>TRBJ1-2|TRBV20-1|-
CSARTGGYGYTF
>TRBJ2-2|TRBV3-1|-
CASSHNTGELFF
>TRBJ2-7|TRBV12-3/TRBV12-4|many
CASSSSGGASYEQYF
>TRBJ2-7|TRBV24-1|few
CATSSGTGTYEQYF
>TRBJ2-7|TRBV12-3/TRBV12-4|-
CASSSTSGTYEQYF
>TRBJ2-1|TRBV24-1|few
CATSDQTESSYNEQFF
>TRBJ2-4|TRBV27|few
CASSLSKGLAKNIQYF
>TRBJ2-1|TRBV5-1|-
CASSLAELAGGYNEQFF
>TRBJ1-1|TRBV19|few
CASSIDGTANTEAFF
>TRBJ2-5|TRBV7-9|-
CASSSTHGTGQETQYF
>TRBJ2-1|TRBV4-1|-
CASSQKLGWTSNEQFF
>TRBJ1-5|TRBV5-5|-
CASSLGTGFYQPQHF
>TRBJ1-1|TRBV5-1|-
CASSQGQGFEAFF
>TRBJ2-1|TRBV4-3|many
CASSQDRLAGGGNEQFF
>TRBJ1-2|TRBV7-2|-
CASSPTGPSNYGYTF
>TRBJ2-5|TRBV7-9|few
CASSLGGVSLDSQETQYF
>TRBJ1-5|TRBV11-1|many
CASSLQETQPQHF
>TRBJ2-1|TRBV21-1|-
CASSKVGGPQFF
>TRBJ2-5|TRBV20-1|-
CSAPHRGTQYF
>TRBJ1-2|TRBV9|-
CASSGFPTGGDYGYTF
>TRBJ2-3|TRBV19|-
CASSMLVSDTQYF
>TRBJ2-5|TRBV4-1|-
CASSQGFSQETQYF
>TRBJ2-4|TRBV5-6|-
CASNIGGRGDHIQYF
>TRBJ2-3|TRBV27|-
CASSMMGRGTQTDTQYF
>TRBJ2-7|TRBV20-1|-
CSAAVGQGGEQYF
>TRBJ2-4|TRBV6-2/TRBV6-3|-
CASGTARVIAKNIQYF
>TRBJ1-3|TRBV9|-
CASSEGQNSGNTIYF
>TRBJ1-4|TRBV23-1|-
CASSRGAGGEKLFF
>TRBJ1-5|TRBV29-1|few
CSVESGTGGQPQHF
>TRBJ1-5|TRBV29-1|-
CSVRDGSNQPQHF
>TRBJ2-7|TRBV7-6|few
CASSLQGRFSYEQYF
>TRBJ2-3|TRBV7-6|-
CASSLGSGGVADTQYF
>TRBJ1-6|TRBV19|few
CASSMGDRGYSPLHF
>TRBJ2-5|TRBV7-9|few
CASSSDSGRVSGETQYF
>TRBJ2-5|TRBV7-2|few
CASSLDHRGRETQYF
>TRBJ2-6|TRBV6-5|-
CASSLRSPGANVLIF
>TRBJ2-7|TRBV29-1|few
CSVVAAGGEQYF
>TRBJ1-1|TRBV18|-
CASSLRTGTDEAFF
>TRBJ2-1|TRBV14|few
CASSHRTGVDNEQFF
>TRBJ2-5|TRBV7-6|-
CASSLLGIQETQYF
>TRBJ1-1|TRBV6-2/TRBV6-3|-
CASRWTGGIMNTEAFF
>TRBJ2-3|TRBV7-6|-
CASSSQRGTSGGYTDTQYF
>TRBJ1-6|TRBV11-2|-
CASSSSGGIPLHF
>TRBJ1-2|TRBV11-2|-
CASSRTDRGRYYGYTF
>TRBJ1-3|TRBV12-3/TRBV12-4|-
CASSSFRTRKGNTIYF
>TRBJ1-1|TRBV11-1|-
CASSSRQLLNTEAFF
>TRBJ2-1|TRBV12-3/TRBV12-4|-
CASSPVSGYNEQFF